This entry concerns a single TCR beta chain. This sample stems from a study of blood T cell repertoires in COVID-19. Study-level information: COVID-19 samples from acute and convalescent phases originated in the United States, Italy and Spain. T cells, B-cell-depleted T cells, or PBMCs supplied cDNA or gDNA.

Trimming shortened V by 7 bases and J by 4 bases, and 12 bases separated the two germline ends. CDR3 length equals 13 residues. Germline CDR1 and CDR2: LGHNA and YNFKEQ. In the authors' methods: Cell counts per sample came from amplifying reference gene primers. The assay was immunoSEQ multiplex PCR, and TCRdb's table has in-frame clones only and misses some. V, J and clone size derive from that table, while D and trimming were established from the DNA sequence. The table lists some 300,000 clones, approximately 80% of them singletons, with around 4% in the top ten. This TCR came from a woman aged 45-65 years with active or convalescent COVID-19. The chain joins TRBV4-2 to TRBJ2-3; D ambiguous. Sequences were obtained from peripheral blood. CDR3 sequence: CASTSRSADTQYF. Here the CDR3 DNA reads TGTGCCAGCACCTCCAGGTCGGCAGATACGCAGTATTTT.